This TCR beta chain was retrieved from a study of blood T cells in healthy people across ages. Then a second PCR, running roughly 7 to 12 cycles, was carried out with a sample-barcoded 5' primer and a J-beta primer mix. Sequencing yielded, for each sample, at least 2.5 million paired-end reads carrying CDR3. TCRdb passed the 5' RACE reads through MiXCR, listing each CDR3 protein once. The data show 600,000 to 900,000 distinct CDR3 sequences, 25% to 30% seen once. Germline assignment: CDR1 MNHNS and CDR2 SASEGT. Trimming stripped 0 bases from V and 2 bases from J, with 14 bases between. This CDR3 has 16 amino acids. The total RNA that was extracted per sample amounted to at least 5 micrograms. The same data also contributed to another study, on T cells of mothers and their children. This second report adds: Several children and their three healthy Caucasian mothers were the donors.

V and J are TRBV6-1 and TRBJ2-7, with D perhaps matching TRBD1 or TRBD2 (5 bases each). This TCR was recovered from a boy aged 5-17 years in good health. The sequenced sample was blood. CDR3 sequence (DNA): TGTGCCAGCAGTGAAGCGTTCTCTGGGACCCCCTACGAGCAGTACTTC. It is translated as CASSEAFSGTPYEQYF.